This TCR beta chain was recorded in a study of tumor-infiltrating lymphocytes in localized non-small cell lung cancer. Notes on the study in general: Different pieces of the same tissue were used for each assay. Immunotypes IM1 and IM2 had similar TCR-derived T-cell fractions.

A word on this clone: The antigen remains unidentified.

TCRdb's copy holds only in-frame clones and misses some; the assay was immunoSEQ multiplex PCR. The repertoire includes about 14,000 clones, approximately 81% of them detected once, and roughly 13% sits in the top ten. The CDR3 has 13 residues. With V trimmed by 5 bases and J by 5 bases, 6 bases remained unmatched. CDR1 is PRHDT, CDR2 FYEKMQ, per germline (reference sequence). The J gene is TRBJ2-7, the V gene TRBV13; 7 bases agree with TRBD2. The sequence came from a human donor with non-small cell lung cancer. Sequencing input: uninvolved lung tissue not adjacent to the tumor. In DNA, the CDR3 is TGTGCCAGCAGCCGGGAGGTTGAAAACGAGCAGTACTTC. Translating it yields CASSREVENEQYF.